These T cell receptor beta chains were read from a single sample in a study of CD8+CD57+ T cells in acquired aplastic anemia. TCRdb itself ran the reads through MiXCR, one entry per CDR3 protein. The top ten hold 16% of the sample, which has around 190,000 distinct CDR3 sequences, roughly 56% seen once. Material for sequencing was sorted CD4+, CD8+, or CD8+CD57+ T cells (not recorded which) from PBMCs. All receptors derive from a human donor in good health, serving as a control. The CDR3 runs from the conserved cysteine through the conserved F or W. Fields, in order: D gene, CDR3 length, clone size, J gene, V gene, CDR3 DNA, CDR3 protein. The D gene is left open where the match is weak. The listing skips clone size in some rows; elsewhere it reads once, few, many or a size class.

TRBD1 | 15 | many | TRBJ2-5 | TRBV7-2 | TGTGCCAGCAGCTTTGGGACAGGGGAGTGGGAGACCCAGTACTTC | CASSFGTGEWETQYF
NA | 15 | many | TRBJ2-1 | TRBV7-9 | TGTGCCAGCAGCCCGGTCGGGGATCCCTACAATGAGCAGTTCTTC | CASSPVGDPYNEQFF
NA | 15 | NA | TRBJ2-5 | TRBV9 | TGTGCCAGCAGCGTTGGCCCCACTAAGTCAGAGACCCAGTACTTC | CASSVGPTKSETQYF
NA | 14 | NA | TRBJ2-3 | TRBV7-2 | TGTGCCAGCAGCCACGAAGTTGGCACAGATACGCAGTATTTT | CASSHEVGTDTQYF
NA | 14 | many | TRBJ2-7 | TRBV6-4 | TGTGCCAGCAGTCGACAGGCAGGAGAATACGAGCAGTACTTC | CASSRQAGEYEQYF
NA | 12 | NA | TRBJ2-6 | TRBV7-2 | TGTGCCAGCAGCTCTAACGGCCAGGTTGAAGCTTTC | CASSSNGQVEAF
NA | 11 | NA | TRBJ2-5 | TRBV20-1 | TGCAGTGCTAGATTAGGACTCATCCAGTACTTC | CSARLGLIQYF
TRBD2 | 13 | NA | TRBJ2-5 | TRBV15 | TGTGCCACCAGCGGGACTAGTGGAGAGACCCAGTACTTC | CATSGTSGETQYF
TRBD1 | 14 | many | TRBJ1-2 | TRBV20-1 | TGCAGTGCTGAGGGGACAGAGACTAACTATGGCTACACCTTC | CSAEGTETNYGYTF
TRBD1 | 18 | NA | TRBJ1-2 | TRBV2 | TGTGCCAGCGGTGAAAGTGTCTGGACAGGGGCAGTCGACTATGGCTACACCTTC | CASGESVWTGAVDYGYTF
NA | 14 | NA | TRBJ2-1 | TRBV7-6 | TGTGCCGTTGGCCCGTATAGCTCCTACAATGAGCAGTTCTTC | CAVGPYSSYNEQFF
TRBD1 | 14 | NA | TRBJ1-5 | TRBV9 | TGTGCCAGCAGCCCGACCCGGACAGGGGTCCCCCAACATTTT | CASSPTRTGVPQHF
NA | 13 | many | TRBJ1-5 | TRBV19 | TGTGCCAGTAGTATTACTAGTAATCAGCCCCAGCATTTT | CASSITSNQPQHF
NA | 13 | NA | TRBJ1-5 | TRBV16 | TGTGCCAGCAGCCAATCTTTCAATCAGCCCCAGCATTTT | CASSQSFNQPQHF
NA | 14 | many | TRBJ2-2 | TRBV5-5 | TGTGCCAGCAGCTTGGGCACCAACACCGGGGAGCTGTTTTTT | CASSLGTNTGELFF
TRBD1 | 13 | few | TRBJ1-6 | TRBV19 | TGTGCCAGTAGTACCGACAGGGCGGCACCCCTCCACTTT | CASSTDRAAPLHF
TRBD2 | 15 | NA | TRBJ2-1 | TRBV4-1 | TGCGCCAGCAGCCAAGAACTAGCGGGGGACGATGAGCAGTTCTTC | CASSQELAGDDEQFF
NA | 13 | few | TRBJ1-2 | TRBV7-4 | TGTGCCAGCAGTCTAGGGGGACACTATGGCTACACCTTC | CASSLGGHYGYTF
NA | 13 | many | TRBJ1-1 | TRBV5-6 | TGTGCCAGCAGCCTGGAGATTAACACTGAAGCTTTCTTT | CASSLEINTEAFF
NA | 13 | NA | TRBJ1-1 | TRBV2 | TGTGCCAGCACTCAAGGGGAGAACACTGAAGCTTTCTTT | CASTQGENTEAFF
TRBD2 | 13 | many | TRBJ2-1 | TRBV20-1 | TGCAGTGCTACAGCGGGGGACTACAATGAGCAGTTCTTC | CSATAGDYNEQFF
TRBD1 | 15 | NA | TRBJ2-7 | TRBV12-3/TRBV12-4 | TGTGCCAGCTCACCGACCGGGACAGGGGGCCACGAGCAGTACTTC | CASSPTGTGGHEQYF
TRBD1 | 15 | NA | TRBJ1-6 | TRBV20-1 | TGCAGTGCAGGGAATCCCGGGACAGGGGGCAGACACCATATATTT | CSAGNPGTGGRHHIF
NA | 19 | NA | TRBJ2-3 | TRBV9 | TGTGCGAGCAGCGTAGGGGGGGGGGGGGGGGGCACAGGCACAGATACGCAGTATTTT | CASSVGGGGGGTGTDTQYF
NA | 16 | NA | TRBJ2-1 | TRBV9 | TGTGTCAGCAGCGTAGGGGGTGGAGGATCCTACAATGAGCAGTTCTTC | CVSSVGGGGSYNEQFF
NA | 12 | NA | TRBJ1-1 | TRBV29-1 | TGCAGCGTTGAAGGGCCAGGGGCTGAAGCTTTCTTT | CSVEGPGAEAFF
TRBD1 | 15 | many | TRBJ1-1 | TRBV5-1 | TGCGCCAGCAGCTCCCGACAGGGTGGGAACACTGAAGCTTTCTTT | CASSSRQGGNTEAFF
TRBD1 | 14 | NA | TRBJ2-7 | TRBV5-1 | TGCGCCAGCAGCTGGACAGGGATTAGCTACGAGCAGTACTTC | CASSWTGISYEQYF
NA | 15 | few | TRBJ2-7 | TRBV7-2 | TGTGCCAGCAGCTTAGTGGGCCCGACACCCTACGAGCAGTACTTC | CASSLVGPTPYEQYF
TRBD1 | 12 | NA | TRBJ1-1 | TRBV9 | TGTGCCAGCAGCCAAGGCGCCAGGGGGGCTTTCTTT | CASSQGARGAFF
TRBD2 | 17 | NA | TRBJ2-3 | TRBV20-1 | TGCAGTGCTGGCGGGACTAGCGGGAGTCGGGTCACAGATACGCAGTATTTT | CSAGGTSGSRVTDTQYF
NA | 14 | NA | TRBJ1-2 | TRBV20-1 | NA | CGASSRASNYGCTF
NA | 14 | NA | TRBJ1-2 | TRBV5-8 | TGTGCCAGCTACGCGAGTCGGATTGGCTATGGCTACACCTTC | CASYASRIGYGYTF
NA | 17 | NA | TRBJ1-2 | TRBV5-1 | TGCGCCAGCAGCTCCTCGCGCCCCTCTGGTGGGTCCTATGGCTACACCTTC | CASSSSRPSGGSYGYTF
TRBD2 | 17 | many | TRBJ2-3 | TRBV10-3 | TGTGCCATCAGTGATGTCACCGGGACTAGCGGCACAGATACGCAGTATTTT | CAISDVTGTSGTDTQYF
NA | 12 | NA | TRBJ1-2 | TRBV12-3/TRBV12-4 | TGTGCCAGCAGTTTAGCAGCCGGGGGCTACACCTTC | CASSLAAGGYTF
TRBD2 | 15 | NA | TRBJ2-5 | TRBV11-3 | TGTGCCAGCAGCAGTTGGACTAGCGGGGCAGAGACCCAGTACTTC | CASSSWTSGAETQYF
TRBD2 | 12 | many | TRBJ2-3 | TRBV20-1 | TGCTCTCCGGGGGGGGGCGGAGATACGCAGTATTTT | CSPGGGGDTQYF
TRBD1 | 19 | NA | TRBJ1-2 | TRBV10-3 | TGTGCCATCAGTGTCGGTGAGGGACAGACCCCAAGGAGAGGCTATGGCAACACCTTC | CAISVGEGQTPRRGYGNTF
NA | 15 | NA | TRBJ1-4 | TRBV7-9 | TGTGCCAGCAGCCCTAAGGTTGGAGCTAATGAAAAACTGTTTTTT | CASSPKVGANEKLFF
NA | 14 | NA | TRBJ1-6 | TRBV7-3 | TGTGCCAGCAGTCGAGGACAGCTCAATTCACCCCTCCACTTT | CASSRGQLNSPLHF
TRBD1 | 15 | many | TRBJ2-2 | TRBV5-1 | TGCGCCAGCAGGCAAAGGACAGGAAACACCGGGGAGCTGTTTTTT | CASRQRTGNTGELFF
TRBD1 | 14 | many | TRBJ1-2 | TRBV10-3 | TGTGCCATCAGTCGACAGGGGAAGGACTATGGCTACACCTTC | CAISRQGKDYGYTF
TRBD2 | 14 | many | TRBJ2-1 | TRBV7-8 | TGTGCCAGCACGGGACTAGCGGTTTCCAATGAGCAGTTCTTC | CASTGLAVSNEQFF
NA | 14 | many | TRBJ1-4 | TRBV7-2 | TGTGCCAGCAGCTTAGAAGAGTCGGCAGGGCAACTGTTTTTT | CASSLEESAGQLFF